This section outlines one T cell receptor (beta chain) sequence together with its context. CDR1 and CDR2 from the germline V gene are ENHRY and SYGVKD. V shed 0 bases and J shed 3 bases, with 12 bases lying between them. CDR3 length: 15 amino acids. TCRdb's copy holds only in-frame clones and misses some; the assay was immunoSEQ multiplex PCR. The sample has over 75,000 clones, 86% seen once. The sample comes from a study of graft-versus-host responses after intestinal transplantation. V is TRBV10-3 and J is TRBJ2-7; TRBD2 might be the D (5 bases). The specimen comprised PBMCs, sampled 255 days after intestinal transplant. This receptor was obtained from a human patient who received an intestinal transplant, so some T cells may come from the graft donor. As DNA, the CDR3 is TGTGCCATCAGTGAGTCCATGGGTGAGGGCTACGAGCAGTACTTC. Amino acids: CAISESMGEGYEQYF.